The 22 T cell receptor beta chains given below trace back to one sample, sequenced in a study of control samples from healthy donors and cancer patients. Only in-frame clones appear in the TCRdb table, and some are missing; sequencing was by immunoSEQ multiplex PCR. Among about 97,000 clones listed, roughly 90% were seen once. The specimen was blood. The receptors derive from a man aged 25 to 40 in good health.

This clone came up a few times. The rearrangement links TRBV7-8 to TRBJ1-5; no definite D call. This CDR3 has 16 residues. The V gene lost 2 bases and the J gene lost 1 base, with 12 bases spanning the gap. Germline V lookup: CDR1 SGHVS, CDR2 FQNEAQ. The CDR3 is CASSLSVGKSNQPQHF. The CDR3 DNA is TGTGCCAGCAGCTTATCGGTCGGGAAGAGCAATCAGCCCCAGCATTTT.

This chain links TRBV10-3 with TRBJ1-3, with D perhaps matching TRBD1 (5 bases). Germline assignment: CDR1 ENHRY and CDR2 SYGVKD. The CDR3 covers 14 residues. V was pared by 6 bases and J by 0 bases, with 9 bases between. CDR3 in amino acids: CAIRTAHSGNTIYF. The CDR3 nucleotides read TGTGCCATCAGGACAGCACACTCTGGAAACACCATATATTTT.

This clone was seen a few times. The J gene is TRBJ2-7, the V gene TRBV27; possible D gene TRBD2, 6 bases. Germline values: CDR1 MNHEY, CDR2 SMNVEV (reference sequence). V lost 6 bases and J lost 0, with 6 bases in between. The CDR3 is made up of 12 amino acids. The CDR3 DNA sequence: TGTGCCAGCAGCGGGAGCTCCTACGAGCAGTACTTC. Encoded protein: CASSGSSYEQYF.

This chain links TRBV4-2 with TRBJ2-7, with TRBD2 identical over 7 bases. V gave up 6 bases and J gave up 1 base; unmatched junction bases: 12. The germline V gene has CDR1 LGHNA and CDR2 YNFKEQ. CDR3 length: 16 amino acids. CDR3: CASSPDEEAGSYEQYF. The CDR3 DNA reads TGTGCCAGCAGTCCTGATGAGGAAGCGGGATCCTACGAGCAGTACTTC.

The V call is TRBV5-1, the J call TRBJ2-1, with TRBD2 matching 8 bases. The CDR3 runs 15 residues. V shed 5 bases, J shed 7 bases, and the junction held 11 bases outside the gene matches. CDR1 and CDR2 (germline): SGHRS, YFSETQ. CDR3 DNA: TGCGCCAGCAGGTCCGGAAGCGGGAGAGGGAATGAGCAGTTCTTC. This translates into CASRSGSGRGNEQFF.

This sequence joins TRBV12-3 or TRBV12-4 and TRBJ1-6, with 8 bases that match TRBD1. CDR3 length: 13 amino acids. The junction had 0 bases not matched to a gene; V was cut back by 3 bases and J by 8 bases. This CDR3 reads CASSLDRDSPLHF. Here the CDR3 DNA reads TGTGCCAGCAGTTTGGACAGGGATTCACCCCTCCACTTT.

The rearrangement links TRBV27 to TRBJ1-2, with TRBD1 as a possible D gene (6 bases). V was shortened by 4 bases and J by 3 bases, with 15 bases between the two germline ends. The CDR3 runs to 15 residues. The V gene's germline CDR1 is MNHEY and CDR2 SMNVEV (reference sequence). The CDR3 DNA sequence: TGTGCCAGCAGTTCCCTAGGGGGGCCACACTATGGCTACACCTTC. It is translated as CASSSLGGPHYGYTF.

CDR3 residues: CATSKGLGNQPQHF. CDR3 nucleotide sequence: TGTGCCACCAGTAAGGGCCTGGGCAATCAGCCCCAGCATTTT. This chain joins TRBV24-1 and TRBJ1-5; unclear D gene. The CDR3 has 14 residues. Germline CDR1 and CDR2: KGHDR and SFDVKD. Trimming removed 6 bases from V and 2 bases from J, with 10 bases in between.

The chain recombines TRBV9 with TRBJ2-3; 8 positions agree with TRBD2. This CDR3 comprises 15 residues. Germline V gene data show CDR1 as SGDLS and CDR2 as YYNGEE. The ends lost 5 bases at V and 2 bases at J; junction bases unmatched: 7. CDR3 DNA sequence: TGTGCCAGCAGACCGCGGGGGGCCCCCACAGATACGCAGTATTTT. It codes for CASRPRGAPTDTQYF.

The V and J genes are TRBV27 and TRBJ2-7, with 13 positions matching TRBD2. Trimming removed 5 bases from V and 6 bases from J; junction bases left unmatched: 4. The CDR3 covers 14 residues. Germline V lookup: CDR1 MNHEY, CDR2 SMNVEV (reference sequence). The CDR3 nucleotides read TGTGCCAGCAGTCCCGGGACTAGCGGGATCGAGCAGTACTTC. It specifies CASSPGTSGIEQYF.

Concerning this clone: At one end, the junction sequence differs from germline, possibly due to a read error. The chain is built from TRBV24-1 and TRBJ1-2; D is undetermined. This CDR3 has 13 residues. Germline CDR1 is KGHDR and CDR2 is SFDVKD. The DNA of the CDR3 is TGTGCCACCAGTGACCCACTCGAGGGCACCGCGATCTTC. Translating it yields CATSDPLEGTAIF.

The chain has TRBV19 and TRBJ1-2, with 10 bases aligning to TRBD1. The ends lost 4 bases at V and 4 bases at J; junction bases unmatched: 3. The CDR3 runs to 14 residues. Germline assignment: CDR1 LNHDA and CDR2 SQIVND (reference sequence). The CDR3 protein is CASSTRTGGYGYTF. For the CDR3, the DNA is TGTGCCAGTAGTACCCGGACAGGGGGCTATGGCTACACCTTC.

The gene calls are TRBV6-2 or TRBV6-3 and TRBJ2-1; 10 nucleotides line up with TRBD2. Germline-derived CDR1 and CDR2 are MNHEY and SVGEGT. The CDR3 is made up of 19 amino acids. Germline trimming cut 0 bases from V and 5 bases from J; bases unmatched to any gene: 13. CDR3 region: CASSYSNPLAGESDNEQFF. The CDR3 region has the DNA TGTGCCAGCAGTTACTCGAATCCCCTAGCGGGAGAATCTGACAATGAGCAGTTCTTC.

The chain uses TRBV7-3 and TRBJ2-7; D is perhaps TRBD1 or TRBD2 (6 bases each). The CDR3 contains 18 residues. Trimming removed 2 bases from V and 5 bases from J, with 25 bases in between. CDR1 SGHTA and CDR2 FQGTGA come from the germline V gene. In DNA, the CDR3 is TGTGCCAGCAGCTTAGATGGGGGGCGGTGTCCCCCTGGGGACGAGCAGTACGTC. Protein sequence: CASSLDGGRCPPGDEQYV.

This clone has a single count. The DNA of the CDR3 is TGCGCCAGCAGCTTGGACGGGACGGGTTACGAGCAGTACTTC. Its translation is CASSLDGTGYEQYF. This sequence joins TRBV5-1 and TRBJ2-7; D tentatively reads TRBD1 or TRBD2 (5 bases each). Per the germline V gene, CDR1 is SGHRS and CDR2 is YFSETQ. The ends were cut back, 0 bases at V and 4 bases at J, with 11 bases in the middle. CDR3 length: 14 residues.

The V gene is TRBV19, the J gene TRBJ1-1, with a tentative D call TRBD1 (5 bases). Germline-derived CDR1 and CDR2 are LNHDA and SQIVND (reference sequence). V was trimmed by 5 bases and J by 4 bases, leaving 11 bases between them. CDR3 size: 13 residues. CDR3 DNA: TGTGCCAGTAGTGCTCAGAGGGGCACTGAAGCTTTCTTT. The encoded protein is CASSAQRGTEAFF. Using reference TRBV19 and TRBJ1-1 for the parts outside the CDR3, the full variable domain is DGGITQSPKYLFRKEGQNVTLSCEQNLNHDAMYWYRQDPGQGLRLIYYSQIVNDFQKGDIAEGYSVSREKKESFPLTVTSAQKNPTAFYLCASSAQRGTEAFFGQGTRLTVV.

CDR3 DNA: TGTGCCAGCAGTTTTGTCAACGGGGAGCTGTTTTTT. Its protein product is CASSFVNGELFF. The chain is built from TRBV12-3 or TRBV12-4 and TRBJ2-2; D is unresolved. The V and J ends lost 3 bases and 7 bases respectively, with 6 bases between them. The CDR3 length is 12 residues.

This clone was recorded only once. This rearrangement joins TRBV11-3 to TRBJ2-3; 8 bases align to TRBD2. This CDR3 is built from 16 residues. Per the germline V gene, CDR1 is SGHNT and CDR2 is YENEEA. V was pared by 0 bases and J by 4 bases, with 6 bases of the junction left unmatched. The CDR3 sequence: CASSLDSGGIADTQYF. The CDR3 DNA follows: TGTGCCAGCAGCTTAGATTCGGGAGGGATTGCAGATACGCAGTATTTT.

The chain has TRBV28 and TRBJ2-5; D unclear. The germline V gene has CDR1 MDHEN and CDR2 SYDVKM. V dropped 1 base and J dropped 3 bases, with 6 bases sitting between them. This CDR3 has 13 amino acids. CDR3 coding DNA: TGTGCCAGCAGTTTATCCCCCAAAGAGACCCAGTACTTC. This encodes CASSLSPKETQYF. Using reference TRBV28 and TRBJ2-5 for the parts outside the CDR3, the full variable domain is DVKVTQSSRYLVKRTGEKVFLECVQDMDHENMFWYRQDPGLGLRLIYFSYDVKMKEKGDIPEGYSVSREKKERFSLILESASTNQTSMYLCASSLSPKETQYFGPGTRLLVL.

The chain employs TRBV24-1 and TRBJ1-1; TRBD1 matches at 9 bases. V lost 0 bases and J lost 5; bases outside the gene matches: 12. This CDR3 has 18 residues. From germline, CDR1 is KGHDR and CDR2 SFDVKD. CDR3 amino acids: CATSDLISRDRESTEAFF. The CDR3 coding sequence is TGTGCCACCAGTGATTTGATTTCGAGGGACAGGGAAAGTACTGAAGCTTTCTTT.

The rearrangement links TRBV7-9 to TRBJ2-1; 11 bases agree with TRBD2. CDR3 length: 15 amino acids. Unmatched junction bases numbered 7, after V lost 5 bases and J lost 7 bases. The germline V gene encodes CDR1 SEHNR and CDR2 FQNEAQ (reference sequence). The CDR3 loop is CASSPVAGGWNEQFF. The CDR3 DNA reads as TGTGCCAGCAGCCCAGTAGCGGGAGGGTGGAATGAGCAGTTCTTC.

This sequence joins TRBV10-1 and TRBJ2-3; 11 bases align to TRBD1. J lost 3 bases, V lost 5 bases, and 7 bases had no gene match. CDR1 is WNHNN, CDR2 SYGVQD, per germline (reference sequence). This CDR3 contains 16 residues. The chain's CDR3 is CASSPRTGGRTDTQYF. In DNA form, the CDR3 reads TGCGCCAGCAGTCCGCGGACAGGGGGCCGTACAGATACGCAGTATTTT.